The text below deals with one T cell receptor beta chain. Many counts were recorded for this clonotype. There is no known antigen for this receptor. No per-base quality is available; no much larger clone lies one base away. Every donor was a healthy Caucasian. The twin cohort consisted of three pairs of female monozygotic twins, all aged roughly 18 to 30 years. RNA for TCR libraries was isolated from peripheral blood mononuclear cells. Libraries came from 5' RACE. Sequenced on an Illumina HiSeq 2000. Template switching added a universal primer binding site, and the final cDNA carried a unique molecular identifier that allowed TCR cDNA molecules to be counted accurately. Specific primers in the conserved constant-segment region were used to synthesize first-strand cDNA for TCR alpha and beta chains. To control for contamination, every cDNA library carried two barcodes: a SMART-Mk sample barcode plus Illumina barcodes. Two successive PCR steps introduced TruSeq adapter sequences along with Illumina sample barcodes. The TCR alpha and beta cDNA libraries were sequenced on the Illumina HiSeq platform using custom primers. Concerning the study's data processing: MiGEC was used to process raw reads and extract unique molecular identifiers, and MiXCR was used to find CDR3 positions. For each individual, recombination models were inferred using an EM algorithm with the repgenHMM and IGoR tools. Shared clonotypes were analyzed with the tcR package in R, and sharing was normalized by the product of cloneset sizes. To study raw recombination free of thymic and clonal selection effects, out-of-frame nonproductive sequences were analyzed. TCRdb handled the public reads itself, with Q25 trimming in fastp and clone calling in MiXCR, and kept productive beta chains. Every CDR3 protein is listed once, alongside the most common genes and DNA of its rows. The V and J calls shown here were made by TCRdb, not taken from the authors' results. A total of around 680,000 distinct CDR3 sequences appear in this sample, 8.6% of them only once. The top ten constitute approximately 0.96% of the sample.

This entry is derived from a study of identical twins (dated by TCRdb to the mid-2010s). Describing the broader study: To test whether fetal clonotypes persist, the study used deep sequencing on TCR alpha and beta repertoires from monozygotic twins, unrelated adults of various ages, and cord blood. Replicate twin experiments were performed at different times using different library preparation protocols to rule out contamination.

Paper-wide results and their limitations: Compared with coincidental sharing between unrelated individuals, an excess of low generation-probability sequences was observed among out-of-frame TCR alpha sequences shared between twins. Conclusions relied on cross-sectional statistical analysis, since the same donors could not be followed over many years. In monozygotic twins, out-of-frame TCR alpha sharing was systematically underestimated by recombination models, although the models agreed with sharing between unrelated individuals. Fewer insertions were carried by abundant cord blood beta clonotypes, a similar but weaker trend appeared in young adult naive repertoires, and no such trend appeared in memory repertoires. Invariant T cells such as MAIT and iNKT could partly confound zero-insertion analyses, although diverse VJ usage argued against such confounding for most clonotypes. Excess twin sharing in beta out-of-frame sequences was weaker because fewer shared sequences lowered the signal-to-noise ratio.

In addition, the sample was reused for a study of yellow fever vaccine responses in identical twins. Looking at the second paper: According to the authors, in identical twins the way T cells responded to vaccination appeared partly convergent and partly personalized. In the study, vaccine-responding T cell clones were precisely tracked in identical twins.

The TCR was taken from a woman between 18 and 29 years old in good health. Sequenced input: PBMCs.

The DNA sequence reads TGTGCCAGCAGTTTGGTCGGGAATATCTACGAGCAGTACTTC. This encodes CASSLVGNIYEQYF. The chain employs TRBV12-3 or TRBV12-4 and TRBJ2-7; the D segment could be TRBD2, given 5 matching bases. A distance of 12 bases separates the germline ends of V and J, which lose 3 bases and 3 bases respectively. Including the terminal cysteine and phenylalanine, the CDR3 comprises 14 residues. Of all the DNA, just the CDR3 is kept, 42 bases in frame from base 1.